By sample fraction, the clone carrying this T cell receptor beta chain is medium-sized (0.01 to 0.1%). Its target is not known. The sample belongs to a study of cytomegalovirus exposure and HLA in healthy donors. The PCR was carried out with 60 Vbeta primers and 13 Jbeta primers. TCRdb's copy holds only in-frame clones and misses some; the assay was immunoSEQ multiplex PCR. The data contain 110,000 to 150,000 clones, over 65% of them seen just once; the ten biggest clones take up 1.5% to 2%. Germline loops: CDR1 PRHDT, CDR2 FYEKMQ (reference sequence). The CDR3 spans 17 residues. V was clipped by 3 bases and J by 1 base; unmatched bases: 9. General study findings and limits: In a later analysis, a missense DCLRE1C variant was linked to TCR beta V- and J-gene trimming. Three of the chains that were CMV-associated were confirmed in vitro to be specific for CMV antigens.

Sequenced sample: PBMCs. The chain is built from TRBV13 and TRBJ1-1; TRBD1 matches at 9 bases. This receptor was identified in a woman aged 30 to 39 in good health and CMV-seronegative. In DNA, the CDR3 is TGTGCCAGCAGCTTGACACCCACAGGGGGCTGGAACACTGAAGCTTTCTTT. Its protein is CASSLTPTGGWNTEAFF.